The clone carrying this T cell receptor beta chain is deemed large. The identical CDR3 is also encoded by other nucleotide sequences in the sample. Only one heparinised blood draw was taken per donor, and its volume averaged approximately 120 mL. Every bit of the isolated RNA underwent reverse transcription, so sequencing read expressed TCRB transcripts. Repertoires were generated with immunoSEQ multiplex PCR, while TCRdb's copy carries only in-frame clones and drops some. The data contain about 320,000 clones, roughly 15% of them singletons. CDR1 is ENHRY, CDR2 SYGVKD, per germline. The J segment lost 5 bases and the V segment lost 10 bases, leaving 7 bases of the junction unmatched. The CDR3 is made up of 13 amino acids. The sample originates from a study of beta chain features in type 1 diabetes. Study-wide background: In all, 85 million to 130 million sorted cells from all samples were analyzed.

Sequencing was done on a sample of central memory CD4+ T cells from blood. The chain recombines TRBV10-3 with TRBJ2-3, with 9 positions matching TRBD2. The source is a young man in good health. The CDR3 coding sequence is TGTGCCAGCTTAGCGGGAGTTGAAGATACGCAGTATTTT. This codes for CASLAGVEDTQYF.